Presented here are 23 T cell receptor beta chains from one specimen sequenced in a study of T cells in Graves' hyperthyroidism and ophthalmopathy. RNA transcripts yielded amplified TCR beta CDR3 regions. RT-PCR in the first round (using the HTBI primer set) targeted the TCR CDR3. TCRdb itself ran the multiplex PCR reads through MiXCR, one entry per CDR3 protein. The sample records roughly 710,000 distinct CDR3 sequences, 35% being singletons. Specimen: blood. Every receptor here comes from a woman in her forties with Graves' hyperthyroidism.

The chain employs TRBV7-2 and TRBJ2-7; 8 nucleotides match TRBD1. The junction had 12 bases not matched to a gene; V was cut back by 3 bases and J by 5 bases. CDR1 is SGHTA and CDR2 is FQGNSA in the germline V gene. The CDR3 extends over 16 amino acids. As DNA, the CDR3 is TGTGCCAGCAGCTTGTCCCCGGGACAGGAGACGAACGAGCAGTACTTC. Protein product: CASSLSPGQETNEQYF.

The chain is built from TRBV9 and TRBJ1-3; D is unclear. Germline V gives CDR1 SGDLS, CDR2 YYNGEE. This CDR3 is 13 amino acids long. The V and J ends lost 3 bases and 9 bases respectively, with 13 bases between them. The CDR3 nucleotides are TGTGCCAGCAGCGCGCCGGCGGGCGGCACCATATATTTT. Protein product: CASSAPAGGTIYF.

This clonotype has a count of ten or more. The chain carries TRBV12-3 or TRBV12-4 and TRBJ1-2; TRBD1 might be the D (6 bases). The CDR3 runs to 14 residues. Trimming took off 5 bases at V and 4 bases at J, with 14 bases between the two ends. DNA of the CDR3: TGTGCCAGCAGTCCCCAGACAGGATCCTATGGCTACACCTTC. As protein: CASSPQTGSYGYTF.

This clonotype was counted ten times or more. In nucleotides, the CDR3 is TGTGCCAGCAGCCCTCATGCCGGGGCGTTCATTCAGGGCTACACCTTC. Translation: CASSPHAGAFIQGYTF. V usage is TRBV7-3 and J usage is TRBJ1-2, with D possibly matching TRBD1 (5 bases). The CDR3 is 16 residues long. Trimming pared 5 bases from V and 8 bases from J, leaving 24 bases between. Germline V gives CDR1 SGHTA, CDR2 FQGTGA.

The chain couples TRBV6-6 to TRBJ1-2; D remains unclear. The CDR3 extends over 13 amino acids. V was shortened by 2 bases and J by 1 base, with 5 bases between the two germline ends. Per germline, CDR1 MNHNY and CDR2 SVGAGI (reference sequence). The CDR3: CASSYLDNYGYTF. In DNA, the CDR3 is TGTGCCAGCAGTTACCTGGATAACTATGGCTACACCTTC.

This clonotype was found many times. This chain links TRBV6-5 with TRBJ2-5; TRBD2 agrees at 11 bases. Germline assignment: CDR1 MNHEY and CDR2 SVGAGI. V lost 7 bases to trimming and J lost 2 bases; unmatched junction nucleotides: 6. The CDR3 sequence is 15 residues long. CDR3 DNA sequence: TGTGCCAGCACCCCCGGGACTAGCGGTCAAGAGACCCAGTACTTC. Its translation is CASTPGTSGQETQYF.

This clonotype was counted a single time. At one end, the junction sequence differs from germline, possibly due to a read error. The J gene is TRBJ1-1, the V gene TRBV19; perhaps TRBD1 as D (6 bases). The CDR3 loop spans 14 amino acids. Germline V gene lookup returns CDR1 LNHDA and CDR2 SQIVND (reference sequence). The chain's CDR3 is CASGIGQLNTEAFF. The CDR3 DNA follows: TGTGCCAGTGGTATAGGACAGTTGAACACTGAAGCTTTCTTT.

This rearrangement joins TRBV2 to TRBJ2-5; D ambiguous. The V gene's germline CDR1 is SNHLY and CDR2 FYNNEI. Trimming pared 8 bases from V and 2 bases from J, leaving 15 bases between. The CDR3 has 14 amino acids. CDR3: CASYTTLRQETQYF. Written as DNA, the CDR3 is TGTGCCAGCTATACGACGTTGAGACAAGAGACCCAGTACTTC.

Comment on this clonotype: A read error may be the cause here, since a much bigger clone is one base away. The chain combines TRBV2 with TRBJ2-7, with a tentative D call TRBD1 (5 bases). This CDR3 is 15 amino acids long. V lost 6 bases to trimming and J lost 3 bases, with 18 bases between them. Germline loops: CDR1 SNHLY, CDR2 FYNNEI. The CDR3 reads CASSLRAGRNYEQYF. CDR3 nucleotides: TGTGCCAGCAGCCTCAGGGCCGGTAGGAACTACGAGCAGTACTTC.

This clonotype has at least ten counts. V and J are TRBV7-2 and TRBJ1-1, with a weak D call TRBD1 (5 bases). Trimming stripped 3 bases from V and 7 bases from J, with 9 bases between. Germline values: CDR1 SGHTA, CDR2 FQGNSA. This CDR3 comprises 12 residues. This chain's CDR3 is CASSLTALEAFF. CDR3 bases: TGTGCCAGCAGCTTGACAGCCCTTGAAGCTTTCTTT.

This clonotype is a singleton in its sample. The J gene is TRBJ2-5, the V gene TRBV7-2; a weak D match, TRBD2 (5 bases). Germline assignment: CDR1 SGHTA and CDR2 FQGNSA. This CDR3 is 14 amino acids long. V was clipped by 5 bases and J by 7 bases, with 17 bases between them. CDR3 loop: CASSRNDGVVTQYF. The CDR3 bases are TGTGCCAGCAGCCGTAATGACGGGGTGGTGACCCAGTACTTC.

The chain has TRBV6-5 and TRBJ2-5; the match to TRBD1 covers 7 bases. CDR3 size: 15 residues. In germline, CDR1 is MNHEY, CDR2 SVGAGI. The V and J ends lost 4 bases and 5 bases, in that order; junction bases with no gene match: 10. The CDR3 sequence is CASSFGQDGEETQYF. DNA of the CDR3: TGTGCCAGCAGTTTTGGACAGGACGGGGAGGAGACCCAGTACTTC.

This clonotype occurred many times. The chain is built from TRBV7-2 and TRBJ2-7; TRBD1 agrees at 7 bases. The V gene end was trimmed by 2 bases and the J gene end by 4 bases; junction bases not matched to a gene: 8. Germline V gene lookup returns CDR1 SGHTA and CDR2 FQGNSA. The CDR3 sequence is 15 residues long. The CDR3 sequence: CASSLRGQAGYEQYF. CDR3 sequence (DNA): TGTGCCAGCAGCTTAAGGGGGCAGGCTGGTTACGAGCAGTACTTC.

This clonotype was seen a handful of times. The V and J genes are TRBV7-9 and TRBJ2-7; 7 nucleotides agree with TRBD2. CDR1 SEHNR and CDR2 FQNEAQ come from the germline V gene (reference sequence). V lost 6 bases to trimming and J lost 7 bases; unmatched junction nucleotides: 15. This CDR3 has 15 amino acids. The CDR3 reads CASSSPQSWGGEQYF. As DNA, the CDR3 is TGTGCCAGCAGTAGCCCCCAGAGTTGGGGGGGGGAGCAGTACTTC.

This chain links TRBV10-3 with TRBJ1-6; TRBD1 might be the D (5 bases). This CDR3 comprises 14 residues. Germline loops: CDR1 ENHRY, CDR2 SYGVKD. V was pared by 11 bases and J by 4 bases, with 15 bases between. The CDR3 sequence is CASRGESYNSPLHF. CDR3 bases: TGTGCCTCCCGGGGGGAGAGTTATAATTCACCCCTCCACTTT.

The table lists this clonotype with many counts. V is TRBV5-5 and J is TRBJ1-5, with a tentative D call TRBD1 (5 bases). There are 15 residues in the CDR3. The germline CDR1 and CDR2 sequences are SGHKS and YYEKEE (reference sequence). Trimming stripped 5 bases from V and 0 bases from J, with 12 bases between. CDR3 in DNA: TGTGCCAGCAGTATGCTAGGGGATAGCAATCAGCCCCAGCATTTT. This codes for CASSMLGDSNQPQHF. The variable domain in full, completed from reference TRBV5-5 and TRBJ1-5, reads DAGVTQSPTHLIKTRGQQVTLRCSPISGHKSVSWYQQVLGQGPQFIFQYYEKEERGRGNFPDRFSARQFPNYSSELNVNALLLGDSALYLCASSMLGDSNQPQHFGDGTRLSIL.

This clonotype was seen many times. The chain employs TRBV19 and TRBJ1-2, with 8 bases lining up with TRBD1. Trimming cost V 6 bases and J 5 bases; bases outside gene matches: 5. The CDR3 loop spans 13 amino acids. Germline V CDR1 and CDR2: LNHDA, SQIVND (reference sequence). The CDR3 loop reads CASRTGEAYGYTF. CDR3 DNA: TGTGCCAGTAGGACAGGGGAAGCTTATGGCTACACCTTC. The whole variable domain, remainder taken from reference TRBV19 and TRBJ1-2, is DGGITQSPKYLFRKEGQNVTLSCEQNLNHDAMYWYRQDPGQGLRLIYYSQIVNDFQKGDIAEGYSVSREKKESFPLTVTSAQKNPTAFYLCASRTGEAYGYTFGSGTRLTVV.

This chain joins TRBV7-3 and TRBJ1-1; a weak D match, TRBD1 (5 bases). Germline V CDR1 and CDR2: SGHTA, FQGTGA. The CDR3 loop spans 14 amino acids. V lost 7 bases and J lost 3, with 15 bases in between. The DNA for the CDR3 is TGTGCCAGCAACGGAGGGGCAGGGTACACTGAAGCTTTCTTT. Residues: CASNGGAGYTEAFF.

The genes are TRBV6-5 and TRBJ1-2; tentative D call: TRBD1 (5 bases). With 2 bases removed from V and 7 bases from J, the gap between germline ends came to 20 bases. The CDR3 consists of 16 residues. CDR1 is MNHEY and CDR2 is SVGAGI in the germline V gene. CDR3 amino acids: CASSYTGTRGYGGYTF. Here the CDR3 DNA reads TGTGCCAGCAGTTACACCGGGACGAGGGGCTACGGTGGCTACACCTTC.

This clonotype was recorded many times. V usage is TRBV13 and J usage is TRBJ1-2, with a possible D match to TRBD1 (6 bases). V shed 3 bases and J shed 6 bases, with 11 bases lying between them. Germline values: CDR1 PRHDT, CDR2 FYEKMQ (reference sequence). The CDR3 contains 13 residues. CDR3 residues: CASSFGRGNGYTF. CDR3 bases: TGTGCCAGCAGCTTCGGCAGGGGTAATGGCTACACCTTC.

This clonotype was recorded once. The chain recombines TRBV5-1 with TRBJ2-6; the D is unclear. V was pared by 5 bases and J by 0 bases, with 9 bases between. CDR1 is SGHRS and CDR2 is YFSETQ in the germline V gene. The CDR3 consists of 15 residues. CDR3 sequence reads: CASSSDRSGANVLTF. Written as DNA, the CDR3 is TGCGCCAGCAGTTCTGACCGCTCTGGGGCCAACGTCCTGACTTTC.

Regarding this clonotype: Since a much larger clone is just one base distant, this may be a read error. CDR3 sequence (DNA): TGTGCCAGTAGAGCGGGATGGGGAGAGGCCCAGTACTTC. It codes for CASRAGWGEAQYF. V and J are TRBV19 and TRBJ2-5, with 7 positions matching TRBD2. Germline V gene sequence: CDR1 LNHDA, CDR2 SQIVND (reference sequence). The CDR3 covers 13 residues.

Comment on this clonotype: A much more abundant neighbour one base away suggests this may be a read error. The J gene is TRBJ1-5, the V gene TRBV5-4; 7 nucleotides align to TRBD1. With 4 bases clipped from V and 3 bases from J, the junction kept 4 bases outside the gene matches. The CDR3 totals 14 residues. CDR1 and CDR2 (germline): SGHNT, YYREEE (reference sequence). This CDR3 is CASSAGQFNQPQHF. The CDR3, as DNA: TGTGCCAGCAGCGCGGGACAGTTCAATCAGCCCCAGCATTTT. Looking up the rest from reference TRBV5-4 and TRBJ1-5 gives the full variable domain: ETGVTQSPTHLIKTRGQQVTLRCSSQSGHNTVSWYQQALGQGPQFIFQYYREEENGRGNFPPRFSGLQFPNYSSELNVNALELDDSALYLCASSAGQFNQPQHFGDGTRLSIL.